The clone carrying this TCR beta chain was seen more than once but under ten times. Its antigen is unidentified. V dropped 0 bases and J dropped 8 bases, with 23 bases sitting between them. There are 18 residues in the CDR3. Germline V gene sequence: CDR1 SEHNR, CDR2 FQNEAQ (reference sequence). These data come from a study of blood T cells in healthy people across ages. A second PCR, run for about 7 to 11 cycles, used a sample-barcoded 5' primer plus a J-beta primer mix. TCRdb used MiXCR to reprocess the 5' RACE reads, holding one entry per CDR3 protein. Seen here are 650,000 to 1,000,000 distinct CDR3 sequences, 30% to 45% observed once, and the top ten hold 13%. The study, taken as a whole, reports: Long-lived donors had more naive CD4+ cells and higher diversity than aged donors.

The V gene is TRBV7-9, the J gene TRBJ2-1, with TRBD1 as a possible D gene (5 bases). The sequenced sample consisted of blood. The clonotype comes from a man between 18 and 29 years old in good health. DNA of the CDR3: TGTGCCAGCAGCTTAGCGCCAGGGCTTGCAGTCGGGCGCGATGAGCAGTTCTTC. It specifies CASSLAPGLAVGRDEQFF.